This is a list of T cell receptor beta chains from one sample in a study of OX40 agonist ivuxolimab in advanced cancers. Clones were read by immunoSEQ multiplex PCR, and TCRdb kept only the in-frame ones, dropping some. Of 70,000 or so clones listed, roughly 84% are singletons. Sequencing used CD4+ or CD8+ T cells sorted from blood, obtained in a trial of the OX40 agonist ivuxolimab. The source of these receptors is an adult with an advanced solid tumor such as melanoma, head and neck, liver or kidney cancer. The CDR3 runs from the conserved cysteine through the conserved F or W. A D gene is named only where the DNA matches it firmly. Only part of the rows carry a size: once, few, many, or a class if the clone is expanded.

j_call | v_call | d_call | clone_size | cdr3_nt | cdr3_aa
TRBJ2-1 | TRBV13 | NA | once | TGTGCCAGCAGCCCGAGCGGCCGCGGGGAGCAGTTCTTC | CASSPSGRGEQFF
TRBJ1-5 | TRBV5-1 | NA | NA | TGCGCCAGCAGCTTGGACGTCAGAGGTGGCAATCAGCCCCAGCATTTT | CASSLDVRGGNQPQHF
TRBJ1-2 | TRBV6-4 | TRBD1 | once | TGTGCCAGCAGTTCCTCCCTTGGGACAGGGGTGAACTATGGCTACACCTTC | CASSSSLGTGVNYGYTF
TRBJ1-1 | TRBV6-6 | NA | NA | TGTGCCAGCACCTCTGACATGCCTGAAGCTTTCTTT | CASTSDMPEAFF
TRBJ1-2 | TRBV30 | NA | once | TGTGCCTGGAGTTTGGGGTACGACTATGGCTACACCTTC | CAWSLGYDYGYTF
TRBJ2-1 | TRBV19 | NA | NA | TGTGCCAGTAGTCTAACACGGACTGGTGAGCAGTTCTTC | CASSLTRTGEQFF
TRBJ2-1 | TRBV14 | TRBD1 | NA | TGTGCCAGCAGCTCAGGAAGACAGGGCTACTACAATGAGCAGTTCTTC | CASSSGRQGYYNEQFF
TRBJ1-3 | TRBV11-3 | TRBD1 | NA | TGTGCCAGCAGCCAAGGGACAGAGGCTGGAAACACCATATATTTT | CASSQGTEAGNTIYF
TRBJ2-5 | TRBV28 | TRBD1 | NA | TGTGCCAGCAGTTCTAGGGACAGGGGTATGGAGACCCAGTACTTC | CASSSRDRGMETQYF
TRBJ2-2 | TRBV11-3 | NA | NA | TGTGCCAGCAGCTTACGCCCCCCAGCAAGCGGGGAGCTGTTTTTT | CASSLRPPASGELFF
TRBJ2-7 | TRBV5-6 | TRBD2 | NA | TGTGCCAGCGGAGTGTATGGACTAGCGGGCGGGGAGCAGTACTTC | CASGVYGLAGGEQYF
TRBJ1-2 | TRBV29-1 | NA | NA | TGCAGCGTGGTAGGAGTACAGGACAACTATGGCTACACCTTC | CSVVGVQDNYGYTF
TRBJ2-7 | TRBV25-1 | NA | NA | TGTGCCAGCAGTGCGGGACCTACTAGCTCCTACGAGCAGTACTTC | CASSAGPTSSYEQYF
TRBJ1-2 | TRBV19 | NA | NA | TGTGCCAGTAGTACCCGGGCCTCAGGGGTCTATAACTATGGCTACACCTTC | CASSTRASGVYNYGYTF
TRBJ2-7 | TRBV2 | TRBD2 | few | TGTGCCAGCAGTGAGTGGGACTACCAGTACGAGCAGTACTTC | CASSEWDYQYEQYF
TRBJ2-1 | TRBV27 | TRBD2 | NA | TGTGCCAGCAGTTCCCGGGGGGGGTCCTACAATGAGCAGTTCTTC | CASSSRGGSYNEQFF
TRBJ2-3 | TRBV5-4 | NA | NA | TGTGCCAGCAGCCTCACCGGGGGGCGAGATACGCAGTATTTT | CASSLTGGRDTQYF
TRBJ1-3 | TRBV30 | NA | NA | TGTGCCTGGAGTTCCGAGGACAGCTCTGGAAACACCATATATTTT | CAWSSEDSSGNTIYF
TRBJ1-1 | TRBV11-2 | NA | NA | TGTGCCAGCAGCTTAGTTCTGGGGAGCACTGAAGCTTTCTTT | CASSLVLGSTEAFF
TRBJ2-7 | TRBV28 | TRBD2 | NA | TGTGCCAGCAGTTTAAAGTACGGGAGGCTTCCTATTACCTACGAGCAGTACTTC | CASSLKYGRLPITYEQYF
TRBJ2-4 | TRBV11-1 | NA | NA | TGTGCCAGCAGCTTAGAGGGTTGGGGAGAAAACATTCAGTACTTC | CASSLEGWGENIQYF
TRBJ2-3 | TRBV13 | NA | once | TGTGCCAGCAGCCCAGGGGAGGATACGCAGTATTTT | CASSPGEDTQYF
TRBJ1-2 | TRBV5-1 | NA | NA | TGCGCCAGCAGCTTGGAGCGTGGGGCGCTTGGAGGCTACACCTTC | CASSLERGALGGYTF
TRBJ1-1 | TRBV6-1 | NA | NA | TGTGCCAGCAGTGACAGGGCGCGGCGGGCTTTCTTT | CASSDRARRAFF
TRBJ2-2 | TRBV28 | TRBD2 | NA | TGTGCCAGCAGAACGGGACTAGCGGGGGGCACCGGGGAGCTGTTTTTT | CASRTGLAGGTGELFF
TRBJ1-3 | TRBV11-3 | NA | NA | TGTGCCAGCAGCTTAGTGTCCACCCGGACCATATATTTT | CASSLVSTRTIYF
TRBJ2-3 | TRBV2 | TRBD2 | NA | TGTGCCAGCAGTGAAGGACTAGCGGGAGGGGATAGCACAGATACGCAGTATTTT | CASSEGLAGGDSTDTQYF
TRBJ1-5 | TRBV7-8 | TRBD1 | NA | TGTGCCAGCAGCCCTCGGACGACAGGGGTTTATCAGCCCCAGCATTTT | CASSPRTTGVYQPQHF
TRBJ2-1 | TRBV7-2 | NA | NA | TGTGCCAGCAGCTCCACTAGCCAGGGTGAGCAGTTCTTC | CASSSTSQGEQFF
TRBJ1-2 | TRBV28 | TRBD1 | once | TGTGCCAGCACTTCCACAGGGGGCGGCTATGGCTACACCTTC | CASTSTGGGYGYTF
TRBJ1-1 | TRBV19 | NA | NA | TGTGCCAGTAGCCTCCTGTTGAACACTGAAGCTTTCTTT | CASSLLLNTEAFF
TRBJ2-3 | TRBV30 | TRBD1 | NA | TGTGCCTGGAGTTCACAGGGGATTGGCTCAGATACGCAGTATTTT | CAWSSQGIGSDTQYF
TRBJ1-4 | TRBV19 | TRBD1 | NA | TGTGCCACCTCGGACAGGGGGCTCGAATTTGATGAAAAACTGTTTTTT | CATSDRGLEFDEKLFF
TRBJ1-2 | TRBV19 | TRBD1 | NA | TGTGCCAGTAGTGTGGGACAGGGTAATGGCTACACCTTC | CASSVGQGNGYTF
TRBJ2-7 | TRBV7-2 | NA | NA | TGTGCCAGCAGCAGAATGCCCGCCGGGGAGCAGTACTTC | CASSRMPAGEQYF
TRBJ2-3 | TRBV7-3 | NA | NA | TGTGCCAGCAGCTTAAGCCAAGGGATGGGCACAGATACGCAGTATTTT | CASSLSQGMGTDTQYF
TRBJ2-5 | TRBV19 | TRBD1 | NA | TGTGCCAGTAGTAAGGACAGGCGGGTCGGGACCCAGTACTTC | CASSKDRRVGTQYF
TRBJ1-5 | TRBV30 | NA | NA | TGTGCCTGGAGTAGTTACAGACAGCCCCAGCATTTT | CAWSSYRQPQHF
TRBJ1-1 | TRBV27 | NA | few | TGTGCCAGCTCCAGTGGGGGGCGAGAAGCTTTCTTT | CASSSGGREAFF
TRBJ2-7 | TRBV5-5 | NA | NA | TGTGCCAGCAGCTTCGGGACGGACAGCCCCGGTCAGTACTTC | CASSFGTDSPGQYF
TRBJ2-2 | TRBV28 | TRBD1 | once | TGTGCCAGCAGTTTTATCCCCGGGACAGCAGACACCGGGGAGCTGTTTTTT | CASSFIPGTADTGELFF
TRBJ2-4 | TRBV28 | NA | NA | TGTGCCAGCAGTCCAGAAATCAAAAACATTCAGTACTTC | CASSPEIKNIQYF
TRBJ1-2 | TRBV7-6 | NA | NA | TGTGCCAGCAGCTTAGCTGGGCCGGGGAGCTTGGGTGATGGCTACACCTTC | CASSLAGPGSLGDGYTF